This T cell receptor (beta chain) comes out of a study of T cells in women clearing cervical HPV infection. Study-wide background: Women with histologically confirmed HPV16-related CIN3 or worse, 2 with invasive cancer, served as cases. HLA type could not be excluded as a confounder.

V was trimmed by 5 bases and J by 4 bases, leaving 5 bases between them. There are 11 residues in the CDR3. The germline gives CDR1 SEHNR, CDR2 FQNEAQ (reference sequence). The protocol was immunoSEQ multiplex PCR, while the TCRdb copy is restricted to in-frame clones and leaves out a portion. This table holds 49,000 or so clones. Findings and caveats of the study: Repertoire richness, not evenness, was significantly elevated in CIN3+ cases versus controls. A classifier using richness and V gene abundances reached an AUC of about 0.83.

A remark on this clone: The antigen is not known. The CDR3 goes on 3 residues after the read ends, and that part is filled in from the germline J gene.

The chain employs TRBV7-9 and TRBJ1-1; D unclear. The TCR originated in a woman between 18 and 70 years old with a cervical HPV16 infection that either progressed to CIN3+ or cleared (not recorded which). The material sequenced was blood buffy coat. The CDR3 DNA, read in part, is TGTGCCAGCAGCGTCGGCACTGAA. Protein product: CASSVGTE. From start to end, the CDR3 is CASSVGTEAFF.